One sample yielded the 18 T cell receptor beta chains listed below, sequenced in a study of CD8+ T cells in alopecia areata. RNA was extracted and reverse transcribed into cDNA as the sequencing template. Some clones are missing from TCRdb's copy, which holds only in-frame ones; the method was immunoSEQ multiplex PCR. The data hold about 98,000 clones, with 35% to 50% observed a single time. The material sequenced was CD4+ T cells sorted from blood. All receptors come from a human donor with alopecia areata.

V and J are TRBV6-5 and TRBJ2-1; 9 bases map to TRBD2. CDR3 length: 15 amino acids. V lost 2 bases to trimming and J lost 8 bases; unmatched junction nucleotides: 7. Per the germline V gene, CDR1 is MNHEY and CDR2 is SVGAGI. The CDR3 DNA reads TGTGCCAGCAGTTACGGCGGGAGGGATTTCGATGAGCAGTTCTTC. Encoded protein: CASSYGGRDFDEQFF.

This chain links TRBV11-2 with TRBJ2-1, with D possibly matching TRBD2 (6 bases). Germline values: CDR1 SGHAT, CDR2 FQNNGV. This CDR3 is built from 16 residues. Deletions cut 2 bases from V and 0 bases from J, with 11 bases between. CDR3 sequence (DNA): TGTGCCAGCAGCTTAAGGGGACTCAACTCCTACAATGAGCAGTTCTTC. It translates to CASSLRGLNSYNEQFF.

The chain couples TRBV2 to TRBJ2-6; no definite D call. Trimming pared 7 bases from V and 2 bases from J, leaving 6 bases between. The CDR3 runs to 13 residues. Germline CDR1 SNHLY, CDR2 FYNNEI. The DNA of the CDR3 is TGTGCCAGCAACCGGGCTGGGGCCAACGTCCTGACTTTC. Translating it yields CASNRAGANVLTF.

V is TRBV5-1 and J is TRBJ1-1; D is possibly TRBD1 (5 bases). Germline V gene sequence: CDR1 SGHRS, CDR2 YFSETQ. There are 14 residues in the CDR3. The V end lost 4 bases, the J end lost 4 bases, and 14 bases lay between the germline ends. The CDR3 sequence is CASSLGPGGTEAFF. CDR3 DNA sequence: TGCGCCAGCAGCCTGGGGCCCGGGGGCACTGAAGCTTTCTTT.

This clone occurred a few times. The chain employs TRBV18 and TRBJ2-7, with 10 nucleotides matching TRBD2. Germline CDR1 KGHSH, CDR2 LQKENI. This CDR3 has 16 residues. V gave up 0 bases and J gave up 5 bases; unmatched junction bases: 7. The CDR3 reads CASSPPLAGVSDEQYF. The CDR3 coding sequence is TGTGCCAGCTCACCACCCCTAGCGGGAGTTTCGGACGAGCAGTACTTC.

In this sample, this clone turned up a few times. This chain connects TRBV18 to TRBJ2-7, with D maybe TRBD2 (6 bases). The germline CDR1 and CDR2 sequences are KGHSH and LQKENI. This CDR3 comprises 16 residues. Trimming took off 3 bases at V and 2 bases at J, with 17 bases between the two ends. The CDR3 nucleotides are TGTGCCAGCTCACCGACCTCGCCAAGGACTACCTACGAGCAGTACTTC. This sequence encodes CASSPTSPRTTYEQYF.

This chain connects TRBV19 to TRBJ1-2, with D unclear. Germline V gives CDR1 LNHDA, CDR2 SQIVND (reference sequence). The CDR3 loop spans 15 amino acids. V was shortened by 6 bases and J by 0 bases, with 14 bases between the two germline ends. DNA for the CDR3: TGTGCCAGTAGGAGGGAAGCCCGAGCTAACTATGGCTACACCTTC. This encodes CASRREARANYGYTF.

The chain is built from TRBV29-1 and TRBJ1-4; D unclear. CDR1 and CDR2 from the germline V gene are SQVTM and ANQGSEA. CDR3 size: 13 residues. Trimming cost V 1 base and J 7 bases, with 10 bases left between them. CDR3 in DNA: TGCAGCGTTGAAGGGTGGGGTCGTGAAAAACTGTTTTTT. Translation: CSVEGWGREKLFF.

This clone came up a few times. In DNA, the CDR3 is TGCGCCAGCAGCCCGCAGGGGGATGGGACATACGAGCAGTACTTC. Translated, it gives CASSPQGDGTYEQYF. The chain links TRBV5-1 to TRBJ2-7; 7 bases are shared with TRBD1. V lost 4 bases, J lost 4 bases, and 11 bases stayed unmatched. There are 15 residues in the CDR3. Germline V gene sequence: CDR1 SGHRS, CDR2 YFSETQ.

The sample holds a few counts of this clone. V gene TRBV29-1 combines with J gene TRBJ2-5; D is uncertain. The better agreement between TRBJ2-7 and the DNA end casts doubt on the J call. The germline V gene has CDR1 SQVTM and CDR2 ANQGSEA. The CDR3 extends over 12 amino acids. CDR3 in DNA: TGCAGCGTTGGACCAGCAGAGATCGAGCAGTACTTC. Protein sequence: CSVGPAEIEQYF.

This rearrangement joins TRBV7-9 to TRBJ2-1; TRBD2 matches 12 bases. Germline trimming cut 3 bases from V and 6 bases from J; bases unmatched to any gene: 3. The germline gives CDR1 SEHNR, CDR2 FQNEAQ (reference sequence). The CDR3 has 15 residues. In DNA form, the CDR3 reads TGTGCCAGCAGCTTCAGACTAGCGGGGGCCAATGAGCAGTTCTTC. Translation gives CASSFRLAGANEQFF.

The sample holds a few counts of this clone. The chain is built from TRBV2 and TRBJ2-5, with D unclear. CDR1 and CDR2 from the germline V gene are SNHLY and FYNNEI. The CDR3 extends over 13 amino acids. Trimming took off 4 bases at V and 1 base at J, with 7 bases between the two ends. The CDR3 nucleotides read TGTGCCAGCAGTGTCGTCTCCCAAGAGACCCAGTACTTC. Its protein is CASSVVSQETQYF.

The gene calls are TRBV4-1 and TRBJ2-4; D remains ambiguous. Per germline, CDR1 MGHRA and CDR2 YSYEKL. The CDR3 has 15 amino acids. Trimming cost V 4 bases and J 0 bases, with 10 bases left between them. This CDR3 reads CASSRVGLAKNIQYF. The CDR3 bases are TGCGCCAGCAGCCGGGTGGGGTTAGCCAAAAACATTCAGTACTTC.

There are a few counts of this clone. The chain joins TRBV29-1 to TRBJ2-5; TRBD2 is a possible D gene (7 bases). The CDR3 length is 13 residues. The V gene lost 1 base and the J gene lost 6 bases, with 12 bases spanning the gap. Germline V CDR1 and CDR2: SQVTM, ANQGSEA. The CDR3 here is CSVEAGGGKTQYF. CDR3 nucleotides: TGCAGCGTTGAAGCGGGGGGCGGGAAGACCCAGTACTTC. The variable domain in full, completed from reference TRBV29-1 and TRBJ2-5, reads SAVISQKPSRDICQRGTSLTIQCQVDSQVTMMFWYRQQPGQSLTLIATANQGSEATYESGFVIDKFPISRPNLTFSTLTVSNMSPEDSSIYLCSVEAGGGKTQYFGPGTRLLVL.

The genes are TRBV29-1 and TRBJ2-1; D is undetermined. This CDR3 is built from 14 residues. V dropped 2 bases and J dropped 0 bases, with 8 bases sitting between them. Germline V gene sequence: CDR1 SQVTM, CDR2 ANQGSEA. In DNA, the CDR3 is TGCAGCGTTGAATGGGTGAGCTCCTACAATGAGCAGTTCTTC. Protein sequence: CSVEWVSSYNEQFF.

V gene TRBV4-1 combines with J gene TRBJ2-7, with 12 bases that match TRBD2. The CDR3 contains 17 residues. Germline V lookup: CDR1 MGHRA, CDR2 YSYEKL. Trimming cost V 2 bases and J 0 bases; bases outside gene matches: 5. CDR3 in DNA: TGCGCCAGCAGCCAAACGAGACTAGCGGGAGCCTCCTACGAGCAGTACTTC. Its translation is CASSQTRLAGASYEQYF.

DNA for the CDR3: TGTGCCAGCAGCTTATGGGACAGAGGGAGGGATGAGCAGTTCTTC. The encoded protein is CASSLWDRGRDEQFF. The chain combines TRBV7-2 with TRBJ2-1, with D perhaps TRBD1 or TRBD2 (7 bases each). The CDR3 length is 15 residues. Germline loops: CDR1 SGHTA, CDR2 FQGNSA. Between the trimmed V and J ends, which lost 2 bases and 8 bases, there was a span of 16 bases.

The chain combines TRBV29-1 with TRBJ2-1; D remains unclear. V lost 4 bases and J 5 bases, leaving 12 bases between the germline ends. The CDR3 loop spans 13 amino acids. Germline loops: CDR1 SQVTM, CDR2 ANQGSEA. CDR3 bases: TGCAGCGTTGGGTCAGCTATTAACAATGAGCAGTTCTTC. This encodes CSVGSAINNEQFF.